This entry describes one T cell receptor beta chain. This sample stems from a study of OX40 agonist ivuxolimab in advanced cancers. Germline V gene sequence: CDR1 SSHAT, CDR2 FNYEAQ (reference sequence). CDR3 length: 15 amino acids. The J segment lost 4 bases and the V segment lost 5 bases, leaving 7 bases of the junction unmatched. Produced via immunoSEQ multiplex PCR; TCRdb's table is partial and in-frame only. The sample consists of about 50,000 clones, approximately 80% of them appearing once. The clonotype originates from an adult with an advanced solid tumor such as melanoma, head and neck, liver or kidney cancer. This chain joins TRBV7-7 and TRBJ2-2, with 7 nucleotides matching TRBD2. This sample comprised CD4+ or CD8+ T cells sorted from blood, obtained in a trial of the OX40 agonist ivuxolimab. This CDR3 reads CASSASSGFTGELFF. In DNA, the CDR3 is TGTGCCAGCAGCGCCTCTAGCGGATTCACCGGGGAGCTGTTTTTT.